This TCR beta chain derives from a study of post-analysis software for immune sequencing data. General observations from the study: Compared with controls, patients showed significantly lower normalized Chao1 diversity. F measure grouped same-batch samples tightly together. Included in a set of about five TRBV segments more frequent in patients than controls were TRBV5-6, TRBV5-1 and TRBV20-1.

Prepared TCR beta cDNA libraries contained unique molecular identifiers. cDNA molecules numbering roughly 0.5 million came from around 1 to 10 million T cells. TCRdb ran MiXCR on the PCR reads and lists one entry per CDR3 protein. The sample holds 650,000 to 850,000 distinct CDR3 sequences, approximately 50% seen once. Regarding this clonotype: Its antigen is unknown.

V was pared by 2 bases and J by 2 bases, with 7 bases between. The CDR3 is made up of 13 amino acids. Germline V gene lookup returns CDR1 SGDLS and CDR2 YYNGEE. The TCR originated in a girl between 5 and 17 years old with multiple sclerosis. The genes are TRBV9 and TRBJ1-2, with no clear D. Material for sequencing was blood. The CDR3 DNA reads TGTGCCAGCAGCGTTTGGATGAACTATGGCTACACCTTC. As protein: CASSVWMNYGYTF.